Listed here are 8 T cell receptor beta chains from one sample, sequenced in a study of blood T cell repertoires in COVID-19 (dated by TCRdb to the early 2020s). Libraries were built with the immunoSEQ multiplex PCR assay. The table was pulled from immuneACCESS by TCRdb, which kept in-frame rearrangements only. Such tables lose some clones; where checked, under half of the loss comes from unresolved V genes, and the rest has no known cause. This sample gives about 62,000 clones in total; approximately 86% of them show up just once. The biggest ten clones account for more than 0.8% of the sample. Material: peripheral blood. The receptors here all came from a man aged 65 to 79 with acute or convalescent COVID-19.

CDR3 loop: CASSLIGTVMNTEAFF. CDR3 nucleotides: TGTGCCAGCAGTTTAATTGGGACAGTGATGAACACTGAAGCTTTCTTT. This chain links TRBV28 with TRBJ1-1, with TRBD1 matching over 7 bases. Germline CDR1 is MDHEN and CDR2 is SYDVKM. The ends lost 2 bases at V and 0 bases at J; junction bases unmatched: 6. This CDR3 region has 16 residues.

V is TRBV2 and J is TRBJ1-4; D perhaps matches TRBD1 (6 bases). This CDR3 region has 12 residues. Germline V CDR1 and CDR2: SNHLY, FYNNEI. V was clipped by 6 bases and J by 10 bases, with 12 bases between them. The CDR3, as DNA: TGTGCCAGCAGGTTGACAGGAGGAAAACTGTTTTTT. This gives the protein CASRLTGGKLFF.

CDR3 nucleotide sequence: TGTGCCAGCAGATCGAACTGGGACACCAACACCGGGGAGCTGTTTTTT. This sequence encodes CASRSNWDTNTGELFF. The chain has TRBV28 and TRBJ2-2, with D maybe TRBD1 (6 bases). CDR3 length equals 16 residues. V was cut by 6 bases and J by 2 bases, with 16 bases left in between. CDR1 MDHEN and CDR2 SYDVKM come from the germline V gene.

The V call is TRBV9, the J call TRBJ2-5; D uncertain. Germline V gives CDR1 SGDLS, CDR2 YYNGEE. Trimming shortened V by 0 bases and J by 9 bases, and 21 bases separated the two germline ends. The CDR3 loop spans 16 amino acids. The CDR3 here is CASSVGSDSLPPAQYF. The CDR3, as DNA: TGTGCCAGCAGCGTAGGGTCGGATAGCCTACCCCCCGCCCAGTACTTC.

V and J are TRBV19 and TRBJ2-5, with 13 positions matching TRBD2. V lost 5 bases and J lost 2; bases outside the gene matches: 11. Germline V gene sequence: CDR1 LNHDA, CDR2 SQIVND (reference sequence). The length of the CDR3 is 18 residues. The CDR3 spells CASSSWTSGSEFQETQYF. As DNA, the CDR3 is TGTGCCAGTAGTTCTTGGACTAGCGGGAGTGAATTTCAAGAGACCCAGTACTTC.

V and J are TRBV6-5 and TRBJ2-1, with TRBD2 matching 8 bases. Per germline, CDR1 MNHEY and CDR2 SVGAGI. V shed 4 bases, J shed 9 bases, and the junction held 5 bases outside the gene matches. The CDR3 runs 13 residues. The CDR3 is CASSSGGRVEQFF. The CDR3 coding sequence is TGTGCCAGCAGTTCGGGGGGGCGGGTTGAGCAGTTCTTC.

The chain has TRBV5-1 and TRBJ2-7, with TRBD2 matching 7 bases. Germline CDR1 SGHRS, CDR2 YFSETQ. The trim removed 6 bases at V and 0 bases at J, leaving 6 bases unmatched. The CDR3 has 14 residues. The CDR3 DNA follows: TGCGCCAGCAACCTCTGGGGGGGCTCCTACGAGCAGTACTTC. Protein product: CASNLWGGSYEQYF.

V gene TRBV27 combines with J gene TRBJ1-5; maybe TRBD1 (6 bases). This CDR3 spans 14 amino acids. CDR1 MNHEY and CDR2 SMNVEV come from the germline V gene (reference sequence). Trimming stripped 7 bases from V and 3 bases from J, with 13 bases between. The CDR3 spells CASKGDNVNQPQHF. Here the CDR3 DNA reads TGTGCCAGCAAGGGGGACAACGTCAATCAGCCCCAGCATTTT.